The subject of this entry is one T cell receptor beta chain. This sample stems from a study of control samples from healthy donors and cancer patients. The protocol was immunoSEQ multiplex PCR, while the TCRdb copy is restricted to in-frame clones and leaves out a portion. The data contain about 48,000 clones, nearly 95% of them singletons. This CDR3 contains 15 residues. The ends were cut back, 1 base at V and 4 bases at J, with 11 bases in the middle. Germline V gene sequence: CDR1 MGHRA, CDR2 YSYEKL. The sequencing input was PBMCs. This sequence joins TRBV4-1 and TRBJ2-1, with D possibly being TRBD1 or TRBD2 (6 bases each). The receptor comes from a woman in her fifties or sixties with head and neck cancer. The CDR3 here is CASSQGRGPYNEQFF. In DNA, the CDR3 is TGCGCCAGCAGCCAAGGACGGGGGCCATACAATGAGCAGTTCTTC.